Listed here are 27 T cell receptor beta chains from one sample, sequenced in a study of beta chain features in type 1 diabetes (dated by TCRdb to between 2017 and 2018). General conclusions and limits of the study: In all four CD4+ subsets, TCRB CDR3 length was moderately but significantly shorter in type 1 diabetes patients.

These receptors' targets are unknown. Library preparation employed the immunoSEQ multiplex PCR assay. The entire isolated RNA was reverse transcribed using the High Capacity cDNA Reverse Transcription Kit, and thus expressed TCRB transcripts were sequenced. TCRdb stores this immuneACCESS table with in-frame sequences only. Part of the clones is absent; in the studies checked, under half of the shortfall reflects unresolved V genes, and no reason is known for the rest. This sample lists 130,000 to 150,000 clones; around 13% were detected once. Around 1.4% of the sample belongs to the ten largest clones. Sequencing was done on a sample of central memory CD4+ T cells from blood. The receptors come from a man aged 18 to 29 with type 1 diabetes.

This clone was counted only a few times. The V call is TRBV9, the J call TRBJ2-7; TRBD1 aligns across 9 bases. This CDR3 region has 14 residues. Germline CDR1 SGDLS, CDR2 YYNGEE. J gave up 5 bases and V 0 bases, and 3 bases lay outside the gene matches. The CDR3 DNA is TGTGCCAGCAGCGTAGGACAGGGGGAGGACGAGCAGTACTTC. This encodes CASSVGQGEDEQYF.

The V gene is TRBV30, the J gene TRBJ2-1; 12 nucleotides agree with TRBD2. V lost 3 bases and J lost 5; bases outside the gene matches: 8. The CDR3 is 16 residues long. CDR1 is GTSNPN, CDR2 SVGIG, per germline (reference sequence). The CDR3 DNA follows: TGTGCCTGGAGCGGTATACTAGCGGGGGGTCACAATGAGCAGTTCTTC. Protein: CAWSGILAGGHNEQFF.

The genes are TRBV9 and TRBJ2-1, with 12 positions matching TRBD1. Losses at the gene ends were 3 bases for V and 4 bases for J; bases not matched to a gene: 2. Germline values: CDR1 SGDLS, CDR2 YYNGEE. The CDR3 length is 15 residues. CDR3 amino acids: CASSAGQGAYNEQFF. CDR3 bases: TGTGCCAGCAGCGCGGGACAGGGGGCTTACAATGAGCAGTTCTTC.

This clone was seen at least ten times. The chain is built from TRBV6-6 and TRBJ1-1, with D possibly TRBD1 on 6 matching bases. Germline-derived CDR1 and CDR2 are MNHNY and SVGAGI (reference sequence). Trimming took off 5 bases at V and 0 bases at J, with 10 bases between the two ends. The CDR3 has 14 amino acids. CDR3 nucleotide sequence: TGTGCCAGCAGTGCAGGACAGATGAACACTGAAGCTTTCTTT. As protein: CASSAGQMNTEAFF.

In its sample, this clone was seen many times. CDR3 sequence: CASSPQAVGGVGLAWEQFF. The CDR3 DNA reads as TGTGCCAGCAGCCCTCAGGCTGTGGGGGGCGTCGGGCTAGCGTGGGAGCAGTTCTTC. This chain connects TRBV7-2 to TRBJ2-1; D possibly uses TRBD1 or TRBD2 (6 bases each). CDR1 and CDR2 (germline): SGHTA, FQGNSA. This CDR3 has 19 residues. Trimming took off 5 bases at V and 10 bases at J, with 33 bases between the two ends.

The rearrangement links TRBV19 to TRBJ1-1, with D hard to call. CDR3 size: 13 residues. Germline V gives CDR1 LNHDA, CDR2 SQIVND (reference sequence). With 3 bases removed from V and 1 base from J, the gap between germline ends came to 6 bases. The chain's CDR3 is CASSIRQNTEAFF. The DNA for the CDR3 is TGTGCCAGTAGTATCCGGCAGAACACTGAAGCTTTCTTT. Full variable domain (outside the CDR3, taken from reference TRBV19 and TRBJ1-1): DGGITQSPKYLFRKEGQNVTLSCEQNLNHDAMYWYRQDPGQGLRLIYYSQIVNDFQKGDIAEGYSVSREKKESFPLTVTSAQKNPTAFYLCASSIRQNTEAFFGQGTRLTVV.

V is TRBV5-6 and J is TRBJ1-1; no clear D. This CDR3 is built from 12 residues. V was clipped by 0 bases and J by 3 bases, with 3 bases between them. Germline CDR1 is SGHDT and CDR2 is YYEEEE. In nucleotides, the CDR3 is TGTGCCAGCAGCTTGGGGCACACTGAAGCTTTCTTT. This gives the protein CASSLGHTEAFF.

This clone occurred many times. The J gene is TRBJ2-5, the V gene TRBV30; D gene unclear. Germline V gene data show CDR1 as GTSNPN and CDR2 as SVGIG (reference sequence). The V end was cut by 2 bases, the J end by 2 bases, with 6 bases between. The CDR3 length is 12 residues. The CDR3 nucleotides are TGTGCCTGGAGTTCCCAGCAAGAGACCCAGTACTTC. Its translation is CAWSSQQETQYF.

The chain has TRBV10-3 and TRBJ1-1; weak D call: TRBD1 (6 bases). The CDR3 contains 17 residues. Between the trimmed V and J ends, which lost 3 bases and 3 bases, there was a span of 20 bases. Germline V CDR1 and CDR2: ENHRY, SYGVKD. The DNA of the CDR3 is TGTGCCATCAGTGAATCCCCAGGGGATGGGGGTTACACTGAAGCTTTCTTT. Translated, it gives CAISESPGDGGYTEAFF.

The sample holds a few counts of this clone. The gene calls are TRBV4-1 and TRBJ2-3; 7 bases match TRBD1. V lost 1 base and J lost 3; bases outside the gene matches: 1. CDR3 length equals 14 residues. Germline values: CDR1 MGHRA, CDR2 YSYEKL. CDR3 nucleotides: TGCGCCAGCAGCCAAGCAGGGGGAACAGATACGCAGTATTTT. Amino acids: CASSQAGGTDTQYF.

The chain joins TRBV20-1 to TRBJ1-1, with a weak D call TRBD1 (6 bases). The V end was cut by 5 bases, the J end by 8 bases, with 12 bases between. There are 11 residues in the CDR3. Germline values: CDR1 DFQATT, CDR2 SNEGSKA (reference sequence). The CDR3 DNA is TGCAGTGCTTCTCAGGGGACCGAAGCTTTCTTT. This codes for CSASQGTEAFF.

Turning to this clone: The identical CDR3 is also encoded by other nucleotide sequences in the sample. This chain uses TRBV7-3 with TRBJ2-5; the D is unclear. The CDR3 covers 13 residues. Trimming left V 3 bases short and J 2 bases short, with 7 bases between. From germline, CDR1 is SGHTA and CDR2 FQGTGA. The CDR3, as DNA: TGTGCCAGCAGCTTCGACGGTCAAGAGACCCAGTACTTC. It is translated as CASSFDGQETQYF.

In its sample, this clone was seen many times. J is TRBJ2-2 and V is TRBV5-1, with D hard to call. V gave up 2 bases and J gave up 1 base, with 3 bases separating them. This CDR3 contains 13 residues. The V gene's germline CDR1 is SGHRS and CDR2 YFSETQ. CDR3 nucleotide sequence: TGCGCCAGCAGCTTAGGGAACACCGGGGAGCTGTTTTTT. Translating it yields CASSLGNTGELFF. Full variable domain (remainder filled in from reference TRBV5-1 and TRBJ2-2): KAGVTQTPRYLIKTRGQQVTLSCSPISGHRSVSWYQQTPGQGLQFLFEYFSETQRNKGNFPGRFSGRQFSNSRSEMNVSTLELGDSALYLCASSLGNTGELFFGEGSRLTVL.

CDR3 bases: TGTGCCAGCAGTTACTCGAGGGGAGGAAGCTCCTACGAGCAGTACTTC. Translating gives CASSYSRGGSSYEQYF. This sequence joins TRBV6-5 and TRBJ2-7; a possible D gene is TRBD2 (6 bases). The CDR3 loop spans 16 amino acids. Deletions cut 0 bases from V and 0 bases from J, with 12 bases between. Germline V gene sequence: CDR1 MNHEY, CDR2 SVGAGI.

The V gene is TRBV7-9, the J gene TRBJ1-1; D is unclear. This CDR3 comprises 14 residues. Looked up from germline, CDR1 is SEHNR and CDR2 is FQNEAQ (reference sequence). Between the trimmed V and J ends, which lost 5 bases and 8 bases, there was a span of 18 bases. The CDR3, as DNA: TGTGCCAGCAGCGCGGGCGGATTGGAGGGAGAAGCTTTCTTT. This codes for CASSAGGLEGEAFF.

The chain links TRBV29-1 to TRBJ1-1; unclear D gene. The germline gives CDR1 SQVTM, CDR2 ANQGSEA. Trimming left V 4 bases short and J 4 bases short, with 10 bases between. The CDR3 has 12 residues. CDR3 nucleotide sequence: TGCAGCGTTGTCACGGATCTCACTGAAGCTTTCTTT. Translated: CSVVTDLTEAFF.

This clone appeared a few times. V is TRBV7-9 and J is TRBJ1-4; D remains ambiguous. The CDR3 totals 14 residues. The germline V gene has CDR1 SEHNR and CDR2 FQNEAQ (reference sequence). The V and J ends lost 5 bases and 7 bases respectively, with 14 bases between them. CDR3 DNA sequence: TGTGCCAGCAGCCGTACTTCGACGGGTGAAAAACTGTTTTTT. It yields the protein CASSRTSTGEKLFF.

The chain joins TRBV10-1 to TRBJ2-5, with D unclear. Trimming removed 0 bases at V and 1 base at J, with 6 bases between. Per germline, CDR1 WNHNN and CDR2 SYGVQD (reference sequence). The CDR3 runs to 14 residues. In DNA, the CDR3 is TGCGCCAGCAGTGAGTCGATGGCCCAAGAGACCCAGTACTTC. Protein product: CASSESMAQETQYF.

This clone was seen only a few times. V gene TRBV4-1 combines with J gene TRBJ1-2; D is ambiguous. The CDR3 has 12 amino acids. Germline V gives CDR1 MGHRA, CDR2 YSYEKL. The ends were cut back, 0 bases at V and 3 bases at J, with 2 bases in the middle. CDR3 sequence: CASSQEDYGYTF. The CDR3, as DNA: TGCGCCAGCAGCCAAGAAGACTATGGCTACACCTTC.

J is TRBJ2-6 and V is TRBV7-9; D gene unclear. This CDR3 has 17 residues. Trimming shortened V by 5 bases and J by 0 bases, and 14 bases separated the two germline ends. From germline, CDR1 is SEHNR and CDR2 FQNEAQ (reference sequence). The CDR3: CASSQAHSYSGANVLTF. The CDR3 DNA reads TGTGCCAGCAGCCAGGCTCACAGCTACTCTGGGGCCAACGTCCTGACTTTC.

This clone was seen at least ten times. The chain couples TRBV14 to TRBJ1-1, with 7 nucleotides matching TRBD1. With V trimmed by 4 bases and J by 1 base, 6 bases remained unmatched. The CDR3 contains 15 residues. Germline V CDR1 and CDR2: SGHDN, FVKESK. CDR3 bases: TGTGCCAGCAGCCCGACAGGGACGGCGAACACTGAAGCTTTCTTT. Its translation: CASSPTGTANTEAFF.

This clone showed up just a few times. The chain links TRBV5-4 to TRBJ2-5; the D gene is possibly TRBD2 (6 bases). The V and J ends lost 4 bases and 1 base respectively, with 11 bases between them. This CDR3 is 14 amino acids long. Germline V CDR1 and CDR2: SGHNT, YYREEE (reference sequence). The CDR3 region is CASSGRGSQETQYF. CDR3 DNA sequence: TGTGCCAGCAGCGGCCGGGGGAGCCAAGAGACCCAGTACTTC.

This clone turned up a few times. V usage is TRBV28 and J usage is TRBJ1-4; D call uncertain. CDR1 and CDR2 from the germline V gene are MDHEN and SYDVKM. CDR3 length: 11 amino acids. V gave up 3 bases and J gave up 7 bases, with 3 bases separating them. This CDR3 is CASSLSEKLFF. The CDR3 bases are TGTGCCAGCAGTTTGTCTGAAAAACTGTTTTTT.

This clone was found a few times. The rearrangement uses TRBV18 and TRBJ1-1, with D tentatively TRBD1 (5 bases). Germline loops: CDR1 KGHSH, CDR2 LQKENI. The CDR3 runs 15 residues. Trimming took 6 bases from V and 6 from J, leaving 20 bases between them. The CDR3, as DNA: TGTGCCAGCTCCCCCATGGGGGTAGAAACAGCTGAAGCTTTCTTT. Translated, it gives CASSPMGVETAEAFF.

In its sample, this clone was seen a few times. The rearrangement joins TRBV7-9 to TRBJ2-1; the D call may be TRBD1 or TRBD2 (5 bases each). V lost 1 base, J lost 5 bases, and 18 bases lay in between. Looked up from germline, CDR1 is SEHNR and CDR2 is FQNEAQ (reference sequence). The CDR3 has 17 amino acids. CDR3 DNA sequence: TGTGCCAGCAGCTTAGATGGGACCACCTCTCTCCACAATGAGCAGTTCTTC. Protein: CASSLDGTTSLHNEQFF.

This clone has just a few counts. The CDR3 DNA reads as TGTGCCAGCAGCCAAGACCCGGGGGTCCATGGCTACACCTTC. Amino acids: CASSQDPGVHGYTF. The chain employs TRBV14 and TRBJ1-2; D possibly corresponds to TRBD1 (5 bases). V gave up 0 bases and J gave up 6 bases, with 11 bases separating them. This CDR3 contains 14 residues. Germline lookup yields CDR1 SGHDN and CDR2 FVKESK.

The chain uses TRBV30 and TRBJ1-6; 7 bases fit TRBD1. The V and J ends lost 3 bases and 7 bases, in that order; junction bases with no gene match: 15. Looked up from germline, CDR1 is GTSNPN and CDR2 is SVGIG (reference sequence). CDR3 length equals 17 residues. CDR3: CAWRQKGGDRANSPLHF. CDR3 in DNA: TGTGCCTGGAGACAAAAGGGGGGAGACAGGGCAAATTCACCCCTCCACTTT.